The 21 T cell receptor beta chains below all came from one sample that was sequenced in a study of a mutant IDH1 vaccine in newly diagnosed glioma. Assay: immunoSEQ multiplex PCR; the TCRdb copy retains only in-frame clones and omits some. This sample has fewer than 150,000 clones, with 75% to 90% found just once. Stated time point: week 11, during vaccination. Every vaccine dose comprised 300 ug of mutant IDH1 20-mer peptide plus topical imiquimod. Their recognized antigens are unknown. The starting material was PBMCs, obtained from a glioma patient whose treatment included an IDH1 peptide vaccine. The source of these receptors is a woman in her forties or fifties with glioma.

On this clone: Germline and junction disagree at one end, which may indicate a read error. V and J are TRBV6-1 and TRBJ1-5, with unresolved D. CDR1 and CDR2 (germline): MNHNS, SASEGT. The CDR3 spans 17 residues. CDR3 DNA: TGTGCCATCAGTGAGTCCCCAGTAAAGTATAGCAATCAGCCCCAGCATTTT. Translation gives CAISESPVKYSNQPQHF.

This chain uses TRBV4-2 with TRBJ1-3; D is perhaps TRBD1 (6 bases). CDR3 length equals 15 residues. Trimming removed 0 bases from V and 2 bases from J, with 8 bases in between. Germline CDR1 reads LGHNA; CDR2 reads YNFKEQ. For the CDR3, the DNA is TGTGCCAGCAGCCAAGATAAGGGGGCTGGAAACACCATATATTTT. This gives the protein CASSQDKGAGNTIYF.

The chain uses TRBV6-1 and TRBJ2-7, with no clear D. This CDR3 comprises 12 residues. Trimming stripped 6 bases from V and 3 bases from J, with 9 bases between. Germline loops: CDR1 MNHNS, CDR2 SASEGT. DNA for the CDR3: TGTGCCAGCAGCAGAGGTGGCTACGAGCAGTACTTC. Protein sequence: CASSRGGYEQYF.

The genes are TRBV6-6 and TRBJ2-3; D may be TRBD1 or TRBD2 (5 bases each). Germline CDR1 reads MNHNY; CDR2 reads SVGAGI (reference sequence). The length of the CDR3 is 16 residues. V lost 0 bases, J lost 3 bases, and 13 bases lay in between. The CDR3 sequence is CASSYSGGDLTDTQYF. CDR3 DNA sequence: TGTGCCAGCAGTTACTCTGGGGGAGATCTTACAGATACGCAGTATTTT.

The DNA of the CDR3 is TGTGCCAGCAGCCCCGAGGGACGGCCCAATCAGCCCCAGCATTTT. Amino acid sequence: CASSPEGRPNQPQHF. V and J are TRBV9 and TRBJ1-5; the D gene is possibly TRBD1 (5 bases). From germline, CDR1 is SGDLS and CDR2 YYNGEE. This CDR3 spans 15 amino acids. Trimming took 4 bases from V and 3 from J, leaving 14 bases between them.

The chain joins TRBV5-1 to TRBJ1-4, with 8 nucleotides matching TRBD1. The CDR3 length is 14 residues. V trimming: 4 bases; J trimming: 8 bases; junction bases outside the gene matches: 7. Germline-derived CDR1 and CDR2 are SGHRS and YFSETQ. The CDR3 region has the DNA TGCGCCAGCAGCGGCGGACAGGGTTTCGAAAAACTGTTTTTT. It is translated as CASSGGQGFEKLFF.

CDR3 amino acids: CASSLGVRATYNEQFF. The CDR3 region has the DNA TGTGCCAGCAGCTTAGGAGTCAGGGCCACCTACAATGAGCAGTTCTTC. V and J are TRBV7-6 and TRBJ2-1; possibly TRBD1 for D (5 bases). The germline gives CDR1 SGHVS, CDR2 FNYEAQ. The CDR3 is made up of 16 amino acids. Trimming removed 1 base from V and 2 bases from J, with 12 bases in between.

The chain is built from TRBV5-1 and TRBJ1-1; D gene unclear. This CDR3 is 12 amino acids long. The germline gives CDR1 SGHRS, CDR2 YFSETQ. V lost 6 bases, J lost 1 base, and 7 bases lay in between. The CDR3 sequence: CASKSQNTEAFF. The CDR3 region has the DNA TGCGCCAGCAAATCGCAGAACACTGAAGCTTTCTTT.

The V gene is TRBV27, the J gene TRBJ1-2, with D possibly being TRBD1 (5 bases). The germline CDR1 and CDR2 sequences are MNHEY and SMNVEV (reference sequence). The CDR3 is 14 amino acids. V was pared by 5 bases and J by 3 bases, with 13 bases between. DNA for the CDR3: TGTGCCAGCAGTAATGAGGGACGGGACTATGGCTACACCTTC. The encoded protein is CASSNEGRDYGYTF.

This chain links TRBV28 with TRBJ2-7; 10 bases fit TRBD1. The CDR3 is made up of 14 amino acids. Germline V gene data show CDR1 as MDHEN and CDR2 as SYDVKM. J gave up 5 bases and V 5 bases, and 6 bases lay outside the gene matches. The CDR3 region has the DNA TGTGCCAGCAGTGGGGGACAGGGGTCCCACGAGCAGTACTTC. This sequence encodes CASSGGQGSHEQYF. The full variable domain, its missing parts supplied by reference TRBV28 and TRBJ2-7, is DVKVTQSSRYLVKRTGEKVFLECVQDMDHENMFWYRQDPGLGLRLIYFSYDVKMKEKGDIPEGYSVSREKKERFSLILESASTNQTSMYLCASSGGQGSHEQYFGPGTRLTVT.

The chain carries TRBV29-1 and TRBJ1-4; D remains ambiguous. The CDR3 totals 11 residues. The germline gives CDR1 SQVTM, CDR2 ANQGSEA. The germline V and J ends were trimmed by 3 bases and 5 bases, with 4 bases remaining between them. CDR3: CSVDRNEKLFF. The CDR3 DNA sequence: TGCAGCGTTGACAGGAATGAAAAACTGTTTTTT.

J is TRBJ1-4 and V is TRBV5-4; no clear D. Trimming took off 3 bases at V and 0 bases at J, with 12 bases between the two ends. The CDR3 is made up of 16 amino acids. Germline V gene sequence: CDR1 SGHNT, CDR2 YYREEE (reference sequence). The CDR3 is CASSWQRVATNEKLFF. Written as DNA, the CDR3 is TGTGCCAGCAGCTGGCAGAGAGTTGCAACTAATGAAAAACTGTTTTTT.

V gene TRBV6-5 combines with J gene TRBJ2-1; D could derive from TRBD1 or TRBD2 (6 bases each). The CDR3 runs 14 residues. Germline values: CDR1 MNHEY, CDR2 SVGAGI. V was clipped by 7 bases and J by 9 bases, with 19 bases between them. The CDR3 nucleotides are TGTGCCAGCAAAGCCTTAGCGGAGGGGGGTGAGCAGTTCTTC. Translated: CASKALAEGGEQFF.

V usage is TRBV7-9 and J usage is TRBJ2-2, with 7 bases that match TRBD2. V shed 5 bases and J 0 bases; nucleotides not matched to a gene: 3. Germline lookup yields CDR1 SEHNR and CDR2 FQNEAQ (reference sequence). The CDR3 covers 15 residues. The CDR3 loop is CASSPGLPNTGELFF. The DNA of the CDR3 is TGTGCCAGCAGCCCGGGACTACCGAACACCGGGGAGCTGTTTTTT.

The chain joins TRBV9 to TRBJ2-4; D is ambiguous. CDR1 is SGDLS and CDR2 is YYNGEE in the germline V gene. CDR3 length: 17 residues. V was trimmed by 0 bases and J by 2 bases, leaving 15 bases between them. For the CDR3, the DNA is TGTGCCAGCAGCGTAGGGGGATCGTCAGGACCCAAAAACATTCAGTACTTC. Protein sequence: CASSVGGSSGPKNIQYF. Full variable domain (missing parts from reference TRBV9 and TRBJ2-4): DSGVTQTPKHLITATGQRVTLRCSPRSGDLSVYWYQQSLDQGLQFLIQYYNGEERAKGNILERFSAQQFPDLHSELNLSSLELGDSALYFCASSVGGSSGPKNIQYFGAGTRLSVL.

The V and J genes are TRBV5-1 and TRBJ2-1; D might be TRBD2 (6 bases). Between the trimmed V and J ends, which lost 4 bases and 10 bases, there was a span of 21 bases. The CDR3 has 15 residues. The germline gives CDR1 SGHRS, CDR2 YFSETQ. The CDR3 sequence: CASSGPERAYREQFF. The CDR3 DNA is TGCGCCAGCAGCGGACCTGAGCGGGCCTACAGGGAGCAGTTCTTC. The full variable domain, its missing parts supplied by reference TRBV5-1 and TRBJ2-1, is KAGVTQTPRYLIKTRGQQVTLSCSPISGHRSVSWYQQTPGQGLQFLFEYFSETQRNKGNFPGRFSGRQFSNSRSEMNVSTLELGDSALYLCASSGPERAYREQFFGPGTRLTVL.

This clone was recorded once. The chain has TRBV5-1 and TRBJ2-3; TRBD2 agrees at 9 bases. J lost 3 bases, V lost 4 bases, and 12 bases had no gene match. The CDR3 is 17 amino acids. The germline gives CDR1 SGHRS, CDR2 YFSETQ. DNA for the CDR3: TGCGCCAGCAGCCTCACCCCTTTTGCGGGAGGGACAGATACGCAGTATTTT. Translating it yields CASSLTPFAGGTDTQYF.

The chain joins TRBV6-4 to TRBJ2-1; 8 bases align to TRBD2. CDR1 and CDR2 from the germline V gene are MRHNA and SNTAGT. This CDR3 is built from 15 residues. With V trimmed by 0 bases and J by 7 bases, 5 bases remained unmatched. The DNA for the CDR3 is TGTGCCAGCAGTGACTCGGGACTAGGGTTGAATGAGCAGTTCTTC. Its translation is CASSDSGLGLNEQFF.

The V call is TRBV6-1, the J call TRBJ1-1, with 10 bases that match TRBD1. The CDR3 has 14 amino acids. Germline loops: CDR1 MNHNS, CDR2 SASEGT. Germline trimming cut 6 bases from V and 6 bases from J; bases unmatched to any gene: 7. DNA of the CDR3: TGTGCCAGCAGCCAAGACAGGGGGCTGTCTGAAGCTTTCTTT. Encoded protein: CASSQDRGLSEAFF.

The sample holds a few counts of this clone. This rearrangement joins TRBV7-9 to TRBJ2-3; 7 nucleotides match TRBD2. Germline V gene lookup returns CDR1 SEHNR and CDR2 FQNEAQ (reference sequence). Unmatched junction bases numbered 2, after V lost 1 base and J lost 1 base. The CDR3 loop spans 15 amino acids. CDR3 region: CASSLGAGGTDTQYF. In DNA, the CDR3 is TGTGCCAGCAGCTTAGGTGCGGGAGGCACAGATACGCAGTATTTT.

This clone is a singleton in its sample. The chain is built from TRBV5-3 and TRBJ1-1; D is perhaps TRBD1 (6 bases). TRBV5-3 is recorded as an ORF, its role being uncertain. The CDR3 runs 15 residues. The ends were cut back, 4 bases at V and 0 bases at J, with 13 bases in the middle. CDR3 DNA sequence: TGTGCCAGAAGCACGAGGGACACTCTGAACACTGAAGCTTTCTTT. Protein sequence: CARSTRDTLNTEAFF.